The next 14 T cell receptor beta chains were all read from a single sample in a study of T cell responses to AZD1222 COVID-19 vaccine. Repertoires were generated with immunoSEQ multiplex PCR, while TCRdb's copy carries only in-frame clones and drops some. The sample lists about 110,000 clones; approximately 89% were seen once. The starting material was peripheral blood, obtained on day 0 of MenACWY control vaccination. Source of these receptors: an adult in good health.

This clone was seen just once. The CDR3 nucleotides read TGCGCCAGCAGCTCCTTCCAGGGAGCCGAAAAACTGTTTTTT. This translates into CASSSFQGAEKLFF. The V call is TRBV5-1, the J call TRBJ1-4, with D possibly being TRBD1 (5 bases). CDR3 length equals 14 residues. V was cut by 3 bases and J by 8 bases, with 14 bases left in between. CDR1 and CDR2 (germline): SGHRS, YFSETQ.

This clone was found once. The V call is TRBV30, the J call TRBJ2-2; D is unresolved. CDR3 length equals 12 residues. The germline V gene encodes CDR1 GTSNPN and CDR2 SVGIG (reference sequence). Trimming took 5 bases from V and 2 from J, leaving 6 bases between them. Written as DNA, the CDR3 is TGTGCCTGGGCGGTCAACACCGGGGAGCTGTTTTTT. Translating gives CAWAVNTGELFF. The full variable domain, completed using reference TRBV30 and TRBJ2-2, is SQTIHQWPATLVQPVGSPLSLECTVEGTSNPNLYWYRQAAGRGLQLLFYSVGIGQISSEVPQNLSASRPQDRQFILSSKKLLLSDSGFYLCAWAVNTGELFFGEGSRLTVL.

V is TRBV7-9 and J is TRBJ2-1, with D hard to call. V gave up 5 bases and J gave up 7 bases, with 12 bases separating them. There are 13 residues in the CDR3. Germline assignment: CDR1 SEHNR and CDR2 FQNEAQ (reference sequence). The CDR3 region is CASSQGPYNEQFF. CDR3 bases: TGTGCCAGCAGCCAAGGGCCTTATAATGAGCAGTTCTTC.

This chain connects TRBV19 to TRBJ2-7, with 10 bases identical to TRBD2. V gave up 3 bases and J gave up 1 base; unmatched junction bases: 3. Germline CDR1 and CDR2: LNHDA and SQIVND (reference sequence). The CDR3 has 15 amino acids. The CDR3 region is CASSIASGGSYEQYF. As DNA, the CDR3 is TGTGCCAGTAGTATCGCTAGCGGGGGTTCCTACGAGCAGTACTTC. The variable domain in full, with the rest retrieved from reference TRBV19 and TRBJ2-7, is DGGITQSPKYLFRKEGQNVTLSCEQNLNHDAMYWYRQDPGQGLRLIYYSQIVNDFQKGDIAEGYSVSREKKESFPLTVTSAQKNPTAFYLCASSIASGGSYEQYFGPGTRLTVT.

The genes are TRBV6-2 or TRBV6-3 and TRBJ2-7, with 8 bases lining up with TRBD2. Germline V CDR1 and CDR2: MNHEY, SVGEGT. Trimming removed 2 bases from V and 5 bases from J; junction bases left unmatched: 14. The CDR3 has 17 amino acids. CDR3 bases: TGTGCCAGCAGTTACCTCCGATTGGTAGCGGGGTCCCACGAGCAGTACTTC. It translates to CASSYLRLVAGSHEQYF.

This clone has a single count. The chain links TRBV7-2 to TRBJ1-1; D not resolved. Germline assignment: CDR1 SGHTA and CDR2 FQGNSA. Trimming took off 3 bases at V and 10 bases at J, with 15 bases between the two ends. The CDR3 runs 13 residues. CDR3 sequence (DNA): TGTGCCAGCAGCTTTTACGGTAATCCCGGAGCTTTCTTT. Translating it yields CASSFYGNPGAFF.

On this clone: Other DNA sequences in the same sample also yield this CDR3. This chain joins TRBV5-1 and TRBJ1-1; D not certain. Deletions cut 0 bases from V and 7 bases from J, with 4 bases between. CDR1 SGHRS and CDR2 YFSETQ come from the germline V gene. The CDR3 spans 11 residues. In nucleotides, the CDR3 is TGCGCCAGCAGCTTGGGCAGTGAAGCTTTCTTT. Its translation: CASSLGSEAFF.

This chain joins TRBV7-9 and TRBJ1-1, with 7 bases aligning to TRBD1. The CDR3 has 17 amino acids. Germline V CDR1 and CDR2: SEHNR, FQNEAQ (reference sequence). Germline trimming cut 5 bases from V and 3 bases from J; bases unmatched to any gene: 15. The CDR3 DNA reads TGTGCCAGCAGCGCAGAGGAAAGGGGGCGGTGGGACACTGAAGCTTTCTTT. Translating it yields CASSAEERGRWDTEAFF.

V usage is TRBV9 and J usage is TRBJ2-2; the D is unclear. Looked up from germline, CDR1 is SGDLS and CDR2 is YYNGEE. The CDR3 length is 13 residues. Trimming took 0 bases from V and 4 from J, leaving 4 bases between them. Here the CDR3 reads CASSVVVTGELFF. DNA of the CDR3: TGTGCCAGCAGCGTAGTGGTCACCGGGGAGCTGTTTTTT. Drawing the rest from reference TRBV9 and TRBJ2-2, the complete variable domain is DSGVTQTPKHLITATGQRVTLRCSPRSGDLSVYWYQQSLDQGLQFLIQYYNGEERAKGNILERFSAQQFPDLHSELNLSSLELGDSALYFCASSVVVTGELFFGEGSRLTVL.

The CDR3 DNA follows: TGTGCCAGCAGTTTACAGGGAGTTGGCTACACCTTC. Translation: CASSLQGVGYTF. The chain employs TRBV6-5 and TRBJ1-2; D is perhaps TRBD1 (6 bases). This CDR3 contains 12 residues. Germline loops: CDR1 MNHEY, CDR2 SVGAGI. With 4 bases removed from V and 7 bases from J, the gap between germline ends came to 10 bases.

The rearrangement uses TRBV18 and TRBJ2-7; 10 nucleotides align to TRBD1. V shed 1 base and J 5 bases; nucleotides not matched to a gene: 8. This CDR3 is 16 amino acids long. Germline V lookup: CDR1 KGHSH, CDR2 LQKENI. CDR3 amino acids: CASSPLSGTGVNEQYF. The CDR3 nucleotides read TGTGCCAGCTCACCACTATCCGGGACAGGGGTCAACGAGCAGTACTTC.

This chain joins TRBV6-1 and TRBJ1-3, with 8 bases that match TRBD1. Germline V gene data show CDR1 as MNHNS and CDR2 as SASEGT. V dropped 4 bases and J dropped 0; count of bases not matched to a gene: 8. The CDR3 sequence is 17 residues long. The CDR3 DNA sequence: TGTGCCAGCAGTGCGACGGGACAGGCAAGCTCTGGAAACACCATATATTTT. This sequence encodes CASSATGQASSGNTIYF.

CDR3 sequence reads: CASSLRGSVGTEAFF. DNA for the CDR3: TGTGCCAGCAGTTTAAGGGGGTCTGTGGGGACTGAAGCTTTCTTT. The chain joins TRBV28 to TRBJ1-1; perhaps TRBD1 as D (6 bases). Deletions cut 2 bases from V and 5 bases from J, with 15 bases between. CDR3 length: 15 residues. Germline V gives CDR1 MDHEN, CDR2 SYDVKM.

This clone was seen once. The chain carries TRBV25-1 and TRBJ1-2; 8 nucleotides align to TRBD1. The CDR3 sequence is 15 residues long. Germline V gene sequence: CDR1 MGHDK, CDR2 SYGVNS. V lost 4 bases to trimming and J lost 4 bases; unmatched junction nucleotides: 8. The CDR3 coding sequence is TGTGCCAGCAGTGGTCCCGGGACAGGTTCCTATGGCTACACCTTC. Translated: CASSGPGTGSYGYTF.